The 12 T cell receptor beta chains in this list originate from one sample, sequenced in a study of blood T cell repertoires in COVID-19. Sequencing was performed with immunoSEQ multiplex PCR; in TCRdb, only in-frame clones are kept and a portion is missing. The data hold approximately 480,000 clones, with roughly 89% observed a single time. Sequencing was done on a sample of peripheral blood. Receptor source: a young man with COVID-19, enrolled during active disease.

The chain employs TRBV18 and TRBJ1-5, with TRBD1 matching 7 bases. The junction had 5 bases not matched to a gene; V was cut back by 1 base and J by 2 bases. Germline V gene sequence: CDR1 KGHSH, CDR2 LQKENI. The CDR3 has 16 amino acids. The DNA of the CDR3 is TGTGCCAGCTCACCACAGGGGGCTGTCGGCAATCAGCCCCAGCATTTT. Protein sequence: CASSPQGAVGNQPQHF.

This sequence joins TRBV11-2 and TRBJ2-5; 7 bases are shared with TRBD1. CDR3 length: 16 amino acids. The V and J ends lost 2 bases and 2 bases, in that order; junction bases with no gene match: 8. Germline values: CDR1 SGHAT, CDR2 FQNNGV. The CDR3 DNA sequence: TGTGCCAGCAGCTTACGCTTCTGGGACAGACAAGAGACCCAGTACTTC. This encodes CASSLRFWDRQETQYF.

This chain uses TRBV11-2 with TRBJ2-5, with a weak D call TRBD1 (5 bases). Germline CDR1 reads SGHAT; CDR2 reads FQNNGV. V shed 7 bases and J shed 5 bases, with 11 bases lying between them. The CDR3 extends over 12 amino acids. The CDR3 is CASIGAEETQYF. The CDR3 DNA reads TGTGCCAGCATAGGGGCGGAGGAGACCCAGTACTTC.

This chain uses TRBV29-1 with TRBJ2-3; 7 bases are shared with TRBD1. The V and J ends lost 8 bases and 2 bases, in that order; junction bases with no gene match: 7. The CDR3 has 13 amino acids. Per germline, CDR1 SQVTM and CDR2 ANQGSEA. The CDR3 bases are TGCAGCCCCAGGGACAGAGACACAGATACGCAGTATTTT. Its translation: CSPRDRDTDTQYF.

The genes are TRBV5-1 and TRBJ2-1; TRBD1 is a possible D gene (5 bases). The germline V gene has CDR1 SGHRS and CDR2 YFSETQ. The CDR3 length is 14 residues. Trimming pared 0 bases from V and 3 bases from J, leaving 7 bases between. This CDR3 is CASSLADSYNEQFF. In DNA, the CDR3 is TGCGCCAGCAGCTTGGCCGACAGCTACAATGAGCAGTTCTTC.

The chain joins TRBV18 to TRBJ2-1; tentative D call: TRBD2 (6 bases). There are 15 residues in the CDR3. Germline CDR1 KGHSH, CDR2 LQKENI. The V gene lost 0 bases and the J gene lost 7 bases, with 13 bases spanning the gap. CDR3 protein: CASSPPGLAVNEQFF. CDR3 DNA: TGTGCCAGCTCACCACCTGGGTTAGCGGTGAATGAGCAGTTCTTC.

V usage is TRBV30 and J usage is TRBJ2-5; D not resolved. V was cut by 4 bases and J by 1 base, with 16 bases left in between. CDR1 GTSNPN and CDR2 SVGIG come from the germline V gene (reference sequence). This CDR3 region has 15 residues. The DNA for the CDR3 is TGTGCCTGGAATCGGCAGGCCAACCGCCAAGAGACCCAGTACTTC. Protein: CAWNRQANRQETQYF.

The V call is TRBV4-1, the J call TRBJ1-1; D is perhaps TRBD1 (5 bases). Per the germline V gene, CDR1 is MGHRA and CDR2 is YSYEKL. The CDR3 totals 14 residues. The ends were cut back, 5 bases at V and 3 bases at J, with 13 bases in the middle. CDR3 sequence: CASSSREWDTEAFF. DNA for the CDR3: TGCGCCAGCAGCTCCAGGGAATGGGACACTGAAGCTTTCTTT.

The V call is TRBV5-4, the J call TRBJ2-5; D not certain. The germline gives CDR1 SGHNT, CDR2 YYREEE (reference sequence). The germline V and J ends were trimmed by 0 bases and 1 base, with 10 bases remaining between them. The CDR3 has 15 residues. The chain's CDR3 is CASSLDSTIQETQYF. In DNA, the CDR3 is TGTGCCAGCAGCTTGGACAGTACCATCCAAGAGACCCAGTACTTC.

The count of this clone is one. The CDR3 is CASSLAGSRDTQYF. The CDR3 DNA is TGTGCCAGCAGTCTAGCGGGGAGCCGGGATACGCAGTATTTT. The V gene is TRBV6-5, the J gene TRBJ2-3; 9 nucleotides line up with TRBD2. V lost 5 bases and J lost 6; bases outside the gene matches: 6. The CDR3 has 14 residues. Germline assignment: CDR1 MNHEY and CDR2 SVGAGI.

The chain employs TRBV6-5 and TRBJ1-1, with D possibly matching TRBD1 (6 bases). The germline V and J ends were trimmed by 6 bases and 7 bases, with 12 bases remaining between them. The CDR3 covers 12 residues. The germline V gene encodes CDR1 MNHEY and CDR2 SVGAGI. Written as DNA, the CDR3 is TGTGCCAGCAGCCGGGACACTCTTGAAGCTTTCTTT. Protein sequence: CASSRDTLEAFF.

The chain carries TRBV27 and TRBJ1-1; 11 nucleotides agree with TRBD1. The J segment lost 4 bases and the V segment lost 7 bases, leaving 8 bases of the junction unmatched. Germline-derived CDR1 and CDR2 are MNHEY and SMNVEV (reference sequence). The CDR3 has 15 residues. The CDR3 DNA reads TGTGCCAGCATTGGCTGGGACAGGGGGAGCACTGAAGCTTTCTTT. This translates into CASIGWDRGSTEAFF.